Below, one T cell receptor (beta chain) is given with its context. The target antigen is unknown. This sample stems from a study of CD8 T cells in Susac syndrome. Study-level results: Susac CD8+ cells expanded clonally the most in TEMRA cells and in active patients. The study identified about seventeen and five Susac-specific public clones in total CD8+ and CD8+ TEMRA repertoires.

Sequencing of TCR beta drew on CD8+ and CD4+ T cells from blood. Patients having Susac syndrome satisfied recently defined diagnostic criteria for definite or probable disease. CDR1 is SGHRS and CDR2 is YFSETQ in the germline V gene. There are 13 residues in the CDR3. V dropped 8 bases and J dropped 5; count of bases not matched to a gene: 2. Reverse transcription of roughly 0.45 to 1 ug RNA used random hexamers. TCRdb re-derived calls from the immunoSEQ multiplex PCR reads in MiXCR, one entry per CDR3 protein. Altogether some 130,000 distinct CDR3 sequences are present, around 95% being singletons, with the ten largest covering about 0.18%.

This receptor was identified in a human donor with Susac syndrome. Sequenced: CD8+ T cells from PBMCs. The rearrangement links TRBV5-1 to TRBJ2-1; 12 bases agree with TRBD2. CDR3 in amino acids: CASRLAGDNEQFF. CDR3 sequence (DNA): TGCGCCAGTAGACTAGCGGGAGACAATGAGCAGTTCTTC.